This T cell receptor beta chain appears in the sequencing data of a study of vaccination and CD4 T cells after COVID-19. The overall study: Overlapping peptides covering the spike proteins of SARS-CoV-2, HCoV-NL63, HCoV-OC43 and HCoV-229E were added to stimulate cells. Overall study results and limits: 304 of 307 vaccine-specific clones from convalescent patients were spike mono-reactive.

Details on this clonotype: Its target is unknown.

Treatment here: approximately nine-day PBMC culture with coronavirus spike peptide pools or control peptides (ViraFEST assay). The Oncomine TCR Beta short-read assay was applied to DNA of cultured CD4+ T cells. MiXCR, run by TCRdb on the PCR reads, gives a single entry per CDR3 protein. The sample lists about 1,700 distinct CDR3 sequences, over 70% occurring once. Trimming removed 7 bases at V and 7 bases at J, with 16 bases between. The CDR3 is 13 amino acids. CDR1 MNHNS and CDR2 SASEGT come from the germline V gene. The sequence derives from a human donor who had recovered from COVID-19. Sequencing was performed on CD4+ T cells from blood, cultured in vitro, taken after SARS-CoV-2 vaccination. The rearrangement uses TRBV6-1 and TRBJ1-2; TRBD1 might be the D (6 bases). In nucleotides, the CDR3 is TGTGCCAGCACCAGAGAGGGGGAGGGTGGCTACACCTTC. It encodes CASTREGEGGYTF.